The 3 T cell receptor beta chains below were found in one sample sequenced in a study of T cell responses to AZD1222 COVID-19 vaccine. The repertoire was sequenced with immunoSEQ multiplex PCR; TCRdb's copy has only in-frame clones and lacks some. The sample has around 130,000 clones; over 85% are singletons. The sample here was peripheral blood, taken 28 days after the second AZD1222 dose. These receptors were taken from an adult who received the AZD1222 COVID-19 vaccine.

The V gene is TRBV4-1, the J gene TRBJ1-5; D perhaps matches TRBD1 (6 bases). The V end was cut by 0 bases, the J end by 3 bases, with 12 bases between. Germline V gene lookup returns CDR1 MGHRA and CDR2 YSYEKL. The CDR3 sequence is 16 residues long. CDR3 region: CASSQDGGAFNQPQHF. The CDR3 region has the DNA TGCGCCAGCAGCCAAGATGGGGGGGCCTTCAATCAGCCCCAGCATTTT.

This chain connects TRBV3-1 (or the pseudogene TRBV3-2) to TRBJ2-1; D not certain. Germline CDR1 LGHDT, CDR2 YNNKEL (reference sequence). V gave up 4 bases and J gave up 2 bases, with 12 bases separating them. The CDR3 sequence is 15 residues long. CDR3 DNA sequence: TGTGCCAGCAGCCTTGGAGCTGGGGCCTACAATGAGCAGTTCTTC. Its translation: CASSLGAGAYNEQFF.

The chain carries TRBV5-6 and TRBJ2-2; 9 nucleotides agree with TRBD1. V shed 2 bases and J 5 bases; nucleotides not matched to a gene: 7. Germline values: CDR1 SGHDT, CDR2 YYEEEE. The CDR3 is made up of 16 amino acids. The CDR3 reads CASSFRGQGKTGELFF. CDR3 sequence (DNA): TGTGCCAGCAGCTTCCGCGGACAGGGGAAGACCGGGGAGCTGTTTTTT.